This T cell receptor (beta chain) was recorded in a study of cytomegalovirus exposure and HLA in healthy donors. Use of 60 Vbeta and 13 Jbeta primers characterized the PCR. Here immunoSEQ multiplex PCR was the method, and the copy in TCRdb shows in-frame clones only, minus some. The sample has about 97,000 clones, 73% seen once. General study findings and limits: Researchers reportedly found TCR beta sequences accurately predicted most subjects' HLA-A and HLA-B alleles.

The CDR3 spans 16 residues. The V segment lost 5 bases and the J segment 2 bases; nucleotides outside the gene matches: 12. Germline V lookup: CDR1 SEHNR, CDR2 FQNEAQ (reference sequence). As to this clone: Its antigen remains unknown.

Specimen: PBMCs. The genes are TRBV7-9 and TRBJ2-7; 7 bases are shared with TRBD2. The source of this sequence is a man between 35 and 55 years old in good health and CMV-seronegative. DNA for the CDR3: TGTGCCAGCAGCCCTCGGGGGGACCTTACTACCTACGAGCAGTACTTC. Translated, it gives CASSPRGDLTTYEQYF.